These T cell receptor beta chains were read from a single sample in a study of T-cell memory formation after mild COVID-19. TCRdb ran MiXCR on the 5' RACE reads and lists one entry per CDR3 protein. The table shows some 490,000 distinct CDR3 sequences, with around a sixth occurring only once. The sample consisted of PBMCs or a T cell subset sorted from them (not recorded which). These receptors were collected from an adult woman who had mild COVID-19 (a few samples of this study predate the infection). Cell type and time point are not known. The CDR3 runs from the conserved cysteine through the conserved F or W. The order of the fields is V gene, CDR3 length, D gene, J gene, clone size, CDR3 protein, CDR3 DNA. The D gene is left open where the match is weak. Expanded clones get a size class; other rows say once, few or many, or leave the size out.

V gene: TRBV7-2
CDR3 length: 13
D gene: TRBD2
J gene: TRBJ2-7
clone size: .
CDR3 protein: CDSSFTSAGEQYF
CDR3 DNA: TGTGACAGCAGCTTCACTAGCGCGGGCGAGCAGTACTTC

V gene: TRBV7-6
CDR3 length: 15
D gene: TRBD2
J gene: TRBJ2-1
clone size: .
CDR3 protein: CASLDSGGPNNEQFF
CDR3 DNA: TGTGCCAGCTTGGACTCGGGAGGGCCGAACAATGAGCAGTTCTTC

V gene: TRBV7-2
CDR3 length: 12
D gene: TRBD2
J gene: TRBJ2-1
clone size: few
CDR3 protein: CASSFGTSYQFF
CDR3 DNA: TGTGCCAGCAGCTTCGGGACTAGCTACCAGTTCTTC

V gene: TRBV6-5
CDR3 length: 14
D gene: .
J gene: TRBJ1-1
clone size: few
CDR3 protein: CASSYGGAGTEAFF
CDR3 DNA: TGTGCCAGCAGTTACGGGGGCGCGGGCACTGAAGCTTTCTTT

V gene: TRBV18
CDR3 length: 16
D gene: TRBD1
J gene: TRBJ2-7
clone size: many
CDR3 protein: CASSQGTGRSSYEQYF
CDR3 DNA: TGTGCCAGCTCACAGGGGACAGGGAGGAGCTCCTACGAGCAGTACTTC

V gene: TRBV29-1
CDR3 length: 12
D gene: .
J gene: TRBJ2-2
clone size: .
CDR3 protein: CSEEIRTGELFF
CDR3 DNA: TGCAGCGAAGAGATCCGGACCGGGGAGCTGTTTTTT

V gene: TRBV6-2/TRBV6-3
CDR3 length: 13
D gene: .
J gene: TRBJ1-1
clone size: few
CDR3 protein: CASSSPGRAAAFF
CDR3 DNA: TGTGCCAGCAGCTCCCCCGGCCGGGCGGCAGCTTTCTTT

V gene: TRBV30
CDR3 length: 12
D gene: .
J gene: TRBJ2-3
clone size: .
CDR3 protein: CAWSRTVDTQYF
CDR3 DNA: TGTGCCTGGAGTCGTACTGTAGATACGCAGTATTTT

V gene: TRBV2
CDR3 length: 14
D gene: .
J gene: TRBJ2-4
clone size: .
CDR3 protein: CASSHPGVPNIQYF
CDR3 DNA: TGTGCCAGCTCTCACCCCGGAGTCCCAAACATTCAGTACTTC

V gene: TRBV5-1
CDR3 length: 16
D gene: TRBD1
J gene: TRBJ1-6
clone size: few
CDR3 protein: CASSPDRVSYNSPLHF
CDR3 DNA: TGCGCCAGCAGCCCTGACAGGGTCTCCTATAATTCACCCCTCCACTTT

V gene: TRBV20-1
CDR3 length: 15
D gene: TRBD1
J gene: TRBJ1-1
clone size: .
CDR3 protein: CSARDGGTGNTEAFF
CDR3 DNA: TGCAGTGCTAGAGATGGGGGGACAGGCAACACTGAAGCTTTCTTT

V gene: TRBV4-3
CDR3 length: 11
D gene: .
J gene: TRBJ1-1
clone size: many
CDR3 protein: CASSHPSWAFF
CDR3 DNA: TGCGCCAGCAGCCACCCATCTTGGGCTTTCTTT

V gene: TRBV5-1
CDR3 length: 15
D gene: TRBD2
J gene: TRBJ2-3
clone size: few
CDR3 protein: CASSYQAGLTDTQYF
CDR3 DNA: TGCGCCAGCAGTTACCAGGCGGGACTAACAGATACGCAGTATTTT

V gene: TRBV4-2
CDR3 length: 14
D gene: .
J gene: TRBJ2-7
clone size: .
CDR3 protein: CASSHTRGPYEQYF
CDR3 DNA: TGTGCCAGCAGCCATACAAGGGGCCCCTACGAGCAGTACTTC

V gene: TRBV5-1
CDR3 length: 16
D gene: TRBD1
J gene: TRBJ2-3
clone size: few
CDR3 protein: CASSLGQVGATDTQYF
CDR3 DNA: TGCGCCAGCAGCCTAGGACAGGTTGGGGCCACAGATACGCAGTATTTT

V gene: TRBV4-1
CDR3 length: 16
D gene: .
J gene: TRBJ1-1
clone size: .
CDR3 protein: CASSPSGSLMNTEAFF
CDR3 DNA: TGCGCCAGCAGCCCCTCCGGTTCGTTAATGAACACTGAAGCTTTCTTT

V gene: TRBV9
CDR3 length: 14
D gene: TRBD1
J gene: TRBJ2-7
clone size: .
CDR3 protein: CASSVGTAPYEQYF
CDR3 DNA: TGTGCCAGCAGCGTTGGGACAGCTCCCTACGAGCAGTACTTC

V gene: TRBV27
CDR3 length: 13
D gene: .
J gene: TRBJ2-5
clone size: .
CDR3 protein: CASSSGTPQIQYF
CDR3 DNA: TGTGCCAGCAGTTCGGGGACCCCACAAATCCAGTACTTC

V gene: TRBV19
CDR3 length: 17
D gene: TRBD2
J gene: TRBJ2-1
clone size: .
CDR3 protein: CASSAVVVAGESNEQFF
CDR3 DNA: TGTGCCAGTAGTGCAGTCGTGGTGGCGGGAGAAAGCAATGAGCAGTTCTTC

V gene: TRBV28
CDR3 length: 14
D gene: .
J gene: TRBJ2-3
clone size: few
CDR3 protein: CASSRLDKTDTQYF
CDR3 DNA: TGTGCCAGCAGTCGACTAGACAAAACAGATACGCAGTATTTT